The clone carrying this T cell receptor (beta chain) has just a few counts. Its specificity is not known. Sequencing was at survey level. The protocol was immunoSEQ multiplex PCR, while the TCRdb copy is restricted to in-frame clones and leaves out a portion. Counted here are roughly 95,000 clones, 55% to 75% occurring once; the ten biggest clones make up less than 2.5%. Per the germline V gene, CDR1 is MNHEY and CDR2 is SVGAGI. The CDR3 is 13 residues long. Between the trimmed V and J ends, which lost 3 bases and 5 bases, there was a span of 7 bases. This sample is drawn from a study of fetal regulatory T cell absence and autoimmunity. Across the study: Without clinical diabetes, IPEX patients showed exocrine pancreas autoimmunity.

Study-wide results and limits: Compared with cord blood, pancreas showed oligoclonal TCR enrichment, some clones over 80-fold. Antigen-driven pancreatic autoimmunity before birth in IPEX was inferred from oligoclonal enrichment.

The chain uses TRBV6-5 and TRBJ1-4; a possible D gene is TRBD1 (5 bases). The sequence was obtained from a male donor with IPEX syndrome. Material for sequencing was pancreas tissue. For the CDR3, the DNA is TGTGCCAGCAGTTATCAGGGCAATGAAAAACTGTTTTTT. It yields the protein CASSYQGNEKLFF.